This entry describes one TCR beta chain. Antigen: not known. This sample was included in a study of T cell responses to AZD1222 COVID-19 vaccine. Study results and caveats: Among those given AZD1222, only six were seropositive at baseline. Spike was spanned by vaccine-associated CD4 TCRs, with dominance at 160-218 and 743-854. Spike-specific TCR depth and breadth grew after two AZD1222 doses.

TCRdb keeps only in-frame clones here, not all; method: immunoSEQ multiplex PCR. This sample has tens of thousands of clones; 88% occur once, and the top ten carry approximately 10%. Trimming shortened V by 2 bases and J by 4 bases, and 12 bases separated the two germline ends. Germline V CDR1 and CDR2: MNHEY, SVGEGT. The CDR3 sequence is 15 residues long. The source of this sequence is an adult in good health. The source material was peripheral blood, sampled on day 0 of MenACWY control vaccination. V and J are TRBV6-2 or TRBV6-3 and TRBJ1-5; D might be TRBD1 (5 bases). The CDR3 sequence: CASSYVGTDNQPQHF. CDR3 coding DNA: TGTGCCAGCAGTTACGTAGGGACCGATAATCAGCCCCAGCATTTT.